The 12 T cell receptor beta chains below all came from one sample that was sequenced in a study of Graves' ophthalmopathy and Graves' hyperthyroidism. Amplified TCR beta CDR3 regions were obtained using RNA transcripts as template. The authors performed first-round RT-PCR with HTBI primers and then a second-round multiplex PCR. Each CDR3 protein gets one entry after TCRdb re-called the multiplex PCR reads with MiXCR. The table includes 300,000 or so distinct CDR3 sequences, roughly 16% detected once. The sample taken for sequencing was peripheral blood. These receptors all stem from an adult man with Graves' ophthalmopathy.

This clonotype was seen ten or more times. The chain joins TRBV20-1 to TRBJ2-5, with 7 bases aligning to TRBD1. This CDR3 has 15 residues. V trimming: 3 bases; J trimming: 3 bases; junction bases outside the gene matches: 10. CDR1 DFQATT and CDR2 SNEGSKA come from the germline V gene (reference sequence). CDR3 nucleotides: TGCAGTGCTAGTAGGGGACAGAGACACGAAGAGACCCAGTACTTC. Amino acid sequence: CSASRGQRHEETQYF.

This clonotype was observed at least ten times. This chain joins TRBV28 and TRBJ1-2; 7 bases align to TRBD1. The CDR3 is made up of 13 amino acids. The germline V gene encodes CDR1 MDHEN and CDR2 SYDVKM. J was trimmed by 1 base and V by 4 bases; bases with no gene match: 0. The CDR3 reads CASSYRGNYGYTF. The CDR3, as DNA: TGTGCCAGCAGTTACAGGGGTAACTATGGCTACACCTTC.

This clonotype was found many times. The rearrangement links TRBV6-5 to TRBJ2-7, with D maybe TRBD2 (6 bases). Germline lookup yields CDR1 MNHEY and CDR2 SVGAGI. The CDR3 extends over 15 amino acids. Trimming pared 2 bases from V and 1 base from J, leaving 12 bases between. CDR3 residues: CASSYGGLRSYEQYF. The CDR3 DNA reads TGTGCCAGCAGTTACGGGGGACTCCGGTCCTACGAGCAGTACTTC.

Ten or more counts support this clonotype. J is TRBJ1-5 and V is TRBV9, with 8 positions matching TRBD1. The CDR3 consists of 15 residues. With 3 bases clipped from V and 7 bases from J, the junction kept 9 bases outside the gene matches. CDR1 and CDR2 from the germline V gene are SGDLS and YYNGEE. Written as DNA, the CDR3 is TGTGCCAGCAGCGAGGGGACAGGCCAGGGGCAGCCCCAGCATTTT. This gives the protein CASSEGTGQGQPQHF.

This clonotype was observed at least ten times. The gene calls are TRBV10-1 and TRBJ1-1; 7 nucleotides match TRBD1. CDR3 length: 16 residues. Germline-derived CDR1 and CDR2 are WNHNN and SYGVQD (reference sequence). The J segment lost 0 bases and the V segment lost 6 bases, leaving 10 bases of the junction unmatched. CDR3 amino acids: CASREKTGRMNTEAFF. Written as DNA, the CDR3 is TGCGCCAGCAGAGAGAAGACAGGGCGAATGAACACTGAAGCTTTCTTT.

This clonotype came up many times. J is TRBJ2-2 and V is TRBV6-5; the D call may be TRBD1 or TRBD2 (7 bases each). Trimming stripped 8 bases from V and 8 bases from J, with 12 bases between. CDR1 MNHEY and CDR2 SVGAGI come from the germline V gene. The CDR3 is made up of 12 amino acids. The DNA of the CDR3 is TGTGCCAGCGGGAGGGGGCAAGGGGAGCTGTTTTTT. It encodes CASGRGQGELFF.

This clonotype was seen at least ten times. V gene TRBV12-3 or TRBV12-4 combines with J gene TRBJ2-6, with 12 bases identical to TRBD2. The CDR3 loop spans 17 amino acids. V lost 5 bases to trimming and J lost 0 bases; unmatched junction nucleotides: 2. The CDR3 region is CASSPSGRASGANVLTF. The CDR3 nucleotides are TGTGCCAGCAGTCCTAGCGGGAGGGCCTCTGGGGCCAACGTCCTGACTTTC.

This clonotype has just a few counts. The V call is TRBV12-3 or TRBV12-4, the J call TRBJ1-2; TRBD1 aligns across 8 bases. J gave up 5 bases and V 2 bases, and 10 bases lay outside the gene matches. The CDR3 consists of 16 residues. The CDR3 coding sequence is TGTGCCAGCAGTTTAATCCGTACAGGGGGAGGGTATGGCTACACCTTC. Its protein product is CASSLIRTGGGYGYTF.

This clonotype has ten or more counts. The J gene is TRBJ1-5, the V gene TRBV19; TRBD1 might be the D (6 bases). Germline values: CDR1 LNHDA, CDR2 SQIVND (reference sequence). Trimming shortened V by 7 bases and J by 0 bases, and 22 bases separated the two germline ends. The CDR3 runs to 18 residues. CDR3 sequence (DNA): TGTGCCAGTACTTCGTACGGGACAAATGGTTTTAGCAATCAGCCCCAGCATTTT. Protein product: CASTSYGTNGFSNQPQHF.

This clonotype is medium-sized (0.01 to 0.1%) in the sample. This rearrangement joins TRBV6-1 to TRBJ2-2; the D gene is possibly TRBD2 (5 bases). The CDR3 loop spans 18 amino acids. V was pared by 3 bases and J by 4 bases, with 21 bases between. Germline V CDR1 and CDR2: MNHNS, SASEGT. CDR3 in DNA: TGTGCCAGCAGTGATGGGCTTCTTGGAGGCGCTTTCACCGGGGAGCTGTTTTTT. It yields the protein CASSDGLLGGAFTGELFF.

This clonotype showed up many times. The CDR3 nucleotides read TGTGCCAGCAGTTTTCGGGACAGGGACCACGAGCAGTACTTC. The encoded protein is CASSFRDRDHEQYF. The rearrangement links TRBV28 to TRBJ2-7; 9 bases are shared with TRBD1. Germline trimming cut 3 bases from V and 5 bases from J; bases unmatched to any gene: 5. This CDR3 is 14 amino acids long. Per germline, CDR1 MDHEN and CDR2 SYDVKM.

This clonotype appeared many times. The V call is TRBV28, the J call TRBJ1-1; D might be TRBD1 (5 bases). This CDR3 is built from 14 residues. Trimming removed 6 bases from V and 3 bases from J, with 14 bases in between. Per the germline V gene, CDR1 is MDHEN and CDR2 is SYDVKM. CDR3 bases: TGTGCCAGCAGCGCGGGACTTTTCGACACTGAAGCTTTCTTT. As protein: CASSAGLFDTEAFF.